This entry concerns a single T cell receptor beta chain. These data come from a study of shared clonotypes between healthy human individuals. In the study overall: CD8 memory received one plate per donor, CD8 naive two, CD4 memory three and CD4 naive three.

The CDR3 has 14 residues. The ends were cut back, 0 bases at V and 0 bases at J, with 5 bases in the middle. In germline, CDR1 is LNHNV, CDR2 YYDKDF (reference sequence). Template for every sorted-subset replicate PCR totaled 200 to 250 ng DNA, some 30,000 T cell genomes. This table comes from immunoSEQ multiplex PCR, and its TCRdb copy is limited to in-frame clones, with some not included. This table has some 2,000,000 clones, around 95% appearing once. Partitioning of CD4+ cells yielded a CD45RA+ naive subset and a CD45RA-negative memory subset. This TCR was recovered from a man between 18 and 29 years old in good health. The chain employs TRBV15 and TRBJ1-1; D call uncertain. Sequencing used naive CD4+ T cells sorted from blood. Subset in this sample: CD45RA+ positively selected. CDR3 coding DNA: TGTGCCACCAGCAGAGACAGCCTGAACACTGAAGCTTTCTTT. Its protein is CATSRDSLNTEAFF.